The present TCR beta chain was sequenced within a study of CD8+ T cells in alopecia areata. As the sequencing template, cDNA was produced by extracting RNA and reverse transcribing it. Measured with immunoSEQ multiplex PCR; TCRdb has only the in-frame clones, and not every one. Among roughly 140,000 clones listed, around 62% were seen once. Germline lookup yields CDR1 LGHNA and CDR2 YNFKEQ. J lost 6 bases, V lost 0 bases, and 16 bases had no gene match. The CDR3 length is 21 residues. The sequenced sample consisted of CD8+ T cells sorted from blood. This receptor was obtained from a human donor in good health. The chain joins TRBV4-2 to TRBJ2-2; TRBD2 matches 13 bases. CDR3: CASSQDGRTSGSLFFSGELFF. CDR3 sequence (DNA): TGTGCCAGCAGCCAAGATGGCCGGACTAGCGGGAGTCTGTTCTTCTCCGGGGAGCTGTTTTTT.